These 21 T cell receptor beta chains originate from one sample sequenced in a study of T cell changes during pregnancy in multiple sclerosis. Assay used: immunoSEQ multiplex PCR; TCRdb lists only in-frame clones, some missing. The data hold roughly 32,000 clones, with 91% observed a single time. The starting material was CD8+ T cells from peripheral blood mononuclear cells, obtained in the second trimester of pregnancy. These receptors were obtained from a female donor in good health, enrolled as a control in a pregnancy study.

This clone was counted between two and nine times. The V call is TRBV6-6, the J call TRBJ2-3; TRBD1 is a possible D gene (5 bases). CDR1 and CDR2 (germline): MNHNY, SVGAGI (reference sequence). This CDR3 is 13 amino acids long. V shed 5 bases and J shed 5 bases, with 11 bases lying between them. Here the CDR3 DNA reads TGTGCCAGCAGTAAACAGGAGCTAGATACGCAGTATTTT. Amino acid sequence: CASSKQELDTQYF.

The chain is built from TRBV5-4 and TRBJ1-2, with 10 positions matching TRBD1. V was clipped by 0 bases and J by 7 bases; unmatched bases: 6. From germline, CDR1 is SGHNT and CDR2 YYREEE (reference sequence). The CDR3 is made up of 15 amino acids. The CDR3 sequence is CASSLEATGGLGYTF. CDR3 nucleotides: TGTGCCAGCAGCTTGGAGGCGACAGGGGGCCTTGGCTACACCTTC.

The CDR3 DNA reads as TGTGCCAGCAGCGTAGGGGTCGGGGGGGCATCGGATACGCAGTATTTT. Protein: CASSVGVGGASDTQYF. V is TRBV9 and J is TRBJ2-3, with TRBD2 matching over 8 bases. Germline V gene lookup returns CDR1 SGDLS and CDR2 YYNGEE. Unmatched junction bases numbered 9, after V lost 0 bases and J lost 6 bases. This CDR3 has 16 amino acids.

The chain links TRBV5-5 to TRBJ2-5; D unclear. This CDR3 region has 16 residues. V was shortened by 0 bases and J by 2 bases, with 14 bases between the two germline ends. Per the germline V gene, CDR1 is SGHKS and CDR2 is YYEKEE (reference sequence). The CDR3 nucleotides read TGTGCCAGCAGCTTGGAAGGCGGATTGCGGCAAGAGACCCAGTACTTC. Translating gives CASSLEGGLRQETQYF.

The V call is TRBV6-1, the J call TRBJ2-6; the D gene is possibly TRBD1 (6 bases). Trimming shortened V by 4 bases and J by 3 bases, and 7 bases separated the two germline ends. This CDR3 is 14 amino acids long. The germline V gene encodes CDR1 MNHNS and CDR2 SASEGT. CDR3 region: CASSAGDGANVLTF. The CDR3 DNA sequence: TGTGCCAGCAGTGCAGGGGATGGGGCCAACGTCCTGACTTTC.

The chain employs TRBV7-2 and TRBJ2-3, with D tentatively TRBD2 (6 bases). Germline assignment: CDR1 SGHTA and CDR2 FQGNSA. V was clipped by 1 base and J by 4 bases, with 9 bases between them. The CDR3 is made up of 14 amino acids. Written as DNA, the CDR3 is TGTGCCAGCAGCTTAGGACTAGTGGCAGATACGCAGTATTTT. This sequence encodes CASSLGLVADTQYF.

The chain couples TRBV29-1 to TRBJ2-1; 9 bases agree with TRBD2. There are 15 residues in the CDR3. Trimming removed 4 bases from V and 4 bases from J; junction bases left unmatched: 8. Per the germline V gene, CDR1 is SQVTM and CDR2 is ANQGSEA. Here the CDR3 DNA reads TGCAGCGTTGTTGGCGGGGGGGGGTTTTACAATGAGCAGTTCTTC. It specifies CSVVGGGGFYNEQFF.

The chain has TRBV5-1 and TRBJ1-6, with a weak D call TRBD1 (6 bases). The CDR3 loop spans 16 amino acids. CDR1 is SGHRS and CDR2 is YFSETQ in the germline V gene. The V end lost 4 bases, the J end lost 0 bases, and 11 bases lay between the germline ends. The CDR3 region has the DNA TGCGCCAGCAGCGGTACAGGGAGCTCCTATAATTCACCCCTCCACTTT. It codes for CASSGTGSSYNSPLHF.

This clone showed up just once. The V gene is TRBV4-3, the J gene TRBJ2-7; 7 nucleotides match TRBD1. With 1 base clipped from V and 0 bases from J, the junction kept 3 bases outside the gene matches. This CDR3 is 15 amino acids long. The V gene's germline CDR1 is LGHNA and CDR2 YSLEER. This chain's CDR3 is CASSQVRDSSYEQYF. DNA for the CDR3: TGCGCCAGCAGCCAAGTCCGGGACAGCTCCTACGAGCAGTACTTC.

This clone was counted once. V is TRBV7-9 and J is TRBJ1-2, with D hard to call. V was cut by 4 bases and J by 4 bases, with 10 bases left in between. The germline V gene encodes CDR1 SEHNR and CDR2 FQNEAQ (reference sequence). This CDR3 region has 13 residues. Here the CDR3 DNA reads TGTGCCAGCAGCTCTAGTAATCTCTATGGCTACACCTTC. Amino acid sequence: CASSSSNLYGYTF.

This chain links TRBV5-5 with TRBJ2-7; 13 positions agree with TRBD2. V gave up 4 bases and J gave up 2 bases; unmatched junction bases: 3. The CDR3 is 15 residues long. CDR1 and CDR2 from the germline V gene are SGHKS and YYEKEE (reference sequence). The CDR3 spells CASSPGLAGAYEQYF. CDR3 DNA sequence: TGTGCCAGCAGCCCCGGACTAGCGGGGGCCTACGAGCAGTACTTC.

The chain recombines TRBV15 with TRBJ2-1, with a weak D call TRBD1 (6 bases). CDR1 and CDR2 from the germline V gene are LNHNV and YYDKDF (reference sequence). The CDR3 spans 14 residues. V was clipped by 2 bases and J by 5 bases, with 10 bases between them. The CDR3 spells CATSRLDSNNEQFF. For the CDR3, the DNA is TGTGCCACCAGCAGACTGGACAGTAACAATGAGCAGTTCTTC.

V is TRBV4-3 and J is TRBJ1-1, with 10 nucleotides matching TRBD1. The V segment lost 1 base and the J segment 1 base; nucleotides outside the gene matches: 21. CDR3 length: 22 residues. The germline V gene has CDR1 LGHNA and CDR2 YSLEER. The CDR3 nucleotides are TGCGCCAGCAGCCAAGGGTTTAAGGCAACTCCGGGACAGGGGACGACGAACACTGAAGCTTTCTTT. It specifies CASSQGFKATPGQGTTNTEAFF.

The chain couples TRBV25-1 to TRBJ2-7, with 9 bases fitting TRBD1. V shed 4 bases, J shed 6 bases, and the junction held 13 bases outside the gene matches. The CDR3 runs to 16 residues. The germline V gene has CDR1 MGHDK and CDR2 SYGVNS. The DNA of the CDR3 is TGTGCCAGCAGTGGGGGGGACAGGGTGTTGCTAGGCGAGCAGTACTTC. As protein: CASSGGDRVLLGEQYF.

The chain links TRBV6-6 to TRBJ1-2; 7 positions agree with TRBD1. This CDR3 is 12 amino acids long. Germline-derived CDR1 and CDR2 are MNHNY and SVGAGI (reference sequence). Losses at the gene ends were 7 bases for V and 8 bases for J; bases not matched to a gene: 7. CDR3 residues: CASTPGGFGYTF. DNA of the CDR3: TGTGCCAGCACTCCAGGGGGATTCGGCTACACCTTC.

The chain couples TRBV19 to TRBJ1-3; the D gene is possibly TRBD1 (5 bases). The CDR3 is 19 amino acids. Germline CDR1 and CDR2: LNHDA and SQIVND (reference sequence). The ends were cut back, 0 bases at V and 0 bases at J, with 18 bases in the middle. CDR3 region: CASSIDNDIQGYSGNTIYF. Written as DNA, the CDR3 is TGTGCCAGTAGTATAGACAATGACATCCAGGGTTACTCTGGAAACACCATATATTTT.

Remarks on this clone: Other nucleotide sequences in the sample specify the same CDR3. The J gene is TRBJ1-2, the V gene TRBV9, with D tentatively TRBD1 (5 bases). This CDR3 contains 13 residues. The V end was cut by 3 bases, the J end by 2 bases, with 8 bases between. Germline loops: CDR1 SGDLS, CDR2 YYNGEE. CDR3 in DNA: TGTGCCAGCAGCGGCGGGACCAACTATGGCTACACCTTC. Translation: CASSGGTNYGYTF.

The chain couples TRBV29-1 to TRBJ2-2; D perhaps matches TRBD2 (6 bases). The V end lost 6 bases, the J end lost 5 bases, and 16 bases lay between the germline ends. CDR3 size: 14 residues. Looked up from germline, CDR1 is SQVTM and CDR2 is ANQGSEA. The CDR3 region has the DNA TGCAGCGTCGGAGGCGGGACGCCAACCGGGGAGCTGTTTTTT. This encodes CSVGGGTPTGELFF.

The V gene is TRBV7-2, the J gene TRBJ1-1; D not certain. The CDR3 extends over 14 amino acids. The ends were cut back, 3 bases at V and 0 bases at J, with 8 bases in the middle. CDR1 is SGHTA and CDR2 is FQGNSA in the germline V gene. The CDR3 sequence is CASSLAGVNTEAFF. The CDR3 DNA reads as TGTGCCAGCAGCTTGGCCGGGGTGAACACTGAAGCTTTCTTT.

The V call is TRBV6-5, the J call TRBJ2-7; 7 nucleotides align to TRBD1. This CDR3 spans 13 amino acids. Per the germline V gene, CDR1 is MNHEY and CDR2 is SVGAGI. Trimming cost V 6 bases and J 6 bases; bases outside gene matches: 8. Here the CDR3 DNA reads TGTGCCAGCAGCGAGGGGGCGGCCCTCGAGCAGTACTTC. This encodes CASSEGAALEQYF.

This chain links TRBV6-4 with TRBJ2-3, with TRBD2 matching 10 bases. Per the germline V gene, CDR1 is MRHNA and CDR2 is SNTAGT. V shed 4 bases, J shed 3 bases, and the junction held 4 bases outside the gene matches. CDR3 length equals 15 residues. The chain's CDR3 is CASSGSGGATDTQYF. CDR3 nucleotides: TGTGCCAGCAGTGGAAGCGGGGGGGCAACAGATACGCAGTATTTT.